The next 14 T cell receptor beta chains were all read from a single sample in a study of cytomegalovirus exposure and HLA in healthy donors (dated by TCRdb to about 2017). Libraries were built with the immunoSEQ multiplex PCR assay. TCRdb retrieved this table from immuneACCESS and kept in-frame rearrangements only. Not all clones are present; in checked studies, unresolved V genes account for under half, and no reason is known for the remainder. Present in this sample are roughly 310,000 clones, approximately 85% of which were seen just once. The top ten constitute roughly 0.88% of the sample. Source material: PBMCs. These receptors all come from a man between 25 and 39 years old in good health and CMV-seronegative.

The rearrangement joins TRBV2 to TRBJ2-1, with TRBD1 identical over 9 bases. Losses at the gene ends were 8 bases for V and 1 base for J; bases not matched to a gene: 3. In germline, CDR1 is SNHLY, CDR2 FYNNEI. CDR3 size: 14 residues. The CDR3 region has the DNA TGTGCCAGCTTCGGGACAGGGTCCTACAATGAGCAGTTCTTC. Translated: CASFGTGSYNEQFF.

The chain carries TRBV6-1 and TRBJ2-3; 9 bases line up with TRBD2. From germline, CDR1 is MNHNS and CDR2 SASEGT. V gave up 0 bases and J gave up 7 bases; unmatched junction bases: 11. The CDR3 contains 17 residues. CDR3 residues: CASSEAAIRGGAYTQYF. The CDR3 bases are TGTGCCAGCAGTGAAGCAGCGATTCGCGGGGGGGCTTATACGCAGTATTTT.

The CDR3 spells CASSSPGGNEQFF. As DNA, the CDR3 is TGTGCCAGCAGCTCCCCCGGAGGTAATGAGCAGTTCTTC. The chain employs TRBV9 and TRBJ2-1; D is perhaps TRBD2 (5 bases). Trimming took 4 bases from V and 7 from J, leaving 12 bases between them. Germline-derived CDR1 and CDR2 are SGDLS and YYNGEE. There are 13 residues in the CDR3.

The chain recombines TRBV27 with TRBJ2-1, with 9 nucleotides matching TRBD1. CDR1 and CDR2 (germline): MNHEY, SMNVEV (reference sequence). With V trimmed by 7 bases and J by 4 bases, 5 bases remained unmatched. The CDR3 has 14 amino acids. The CDR3 sequence is CASTGQGSYNEQFF. The CDR3, as DNA: TGTGCCAGCACAGGACAGGGGTCATACAATGAGCAGTTCTTC.

The chain couples TRBV21-1 to TRBJ1-6; whether TRBD1, the table's D call, matches the DNA was not checked. TRBV21-1 is a recognized pseudogene. The length of the CDR3 is 18 residues. CDR3 sequence: CASSPRLRPSRGNSPLHF. The CDR3 DNA is TGTGCCAGCAGCCCTCGACTCCGGCCCTCAAGGGGAAATTCACCCCTCCACTTT.

This chain connects TRBV15 to TRBJ1-4; a weak D match, TRBD1 (6 bases). Trimming stripped 3 bases from V and 3 bases from J, with 11 bases between. CDR3 length equals 15 residues. Germline CDR1 and CDR2: LNHNV and YYDKDF (reference sequence). CDR3 in amino acids: CATSREPGANEKLFF. The CDR3 DNA reads as TGTGCCACCAGCAGGGAGCCAGGGGCTAATGAAAAACTGTTTTTT.

The rearrangement joins TRBV4-1 to TRBJ1-6; D might be TRBD1 (6 bases). The CDR3 has 14 amino acids. The ends were cut back, 5 bases at V and 8 bases at J, with 13 bases in the middle. Germline values: CDR1 MGHRA, CDR2 YSYEKL. CDR3 sequence: CASSSQGWDSPLHF. CDR3 DNA sequence: TGCGCCAGCAGCTCACAGGGTTGGGATTCACCCCTCCACTTT.

The chain recombines TRBV9 with TRBJ2-1; 16 positions agree with TRBD2. The V gene end was trimmed by 3 bases and the J gene end by 2 bases; junction bases not matched to a gene: 5. Germline CDR1 and CDR2: SGDLS and YYNGEE. The CDR3 sequence is 18 residues long. The CDR3 sequence: CASSAGTSGGAPYNEQFF. The CDR3 nucleotides are TGTGCCAGCAGCGCCGGGACTAGCGGGGGGGCCCCCTACAATGAGCAGTTCTTC.

This rearrangement joins TRBV5-1 to TRBJ2-5; possible D gene TRBD1, 8 bases. The germline V gene has CDR1 SGHRS and CDR2 YFSETQ. Deletions cut 4 bases from V and 5 bases from J, with 15 bases between. The CDR3 is 14 residues long. The CDR3 is CASSITGGEETQYF. The CDR3 nucleotides are TGCGCCAGCAGCATCACAGGGGGGGAGGAGACCCAGTACTTC.

V gene TRBV29-1 combines with J gene TRBJ2-6; 8 nucleotides match TRBD1. This CDR3 has 16 residues. Germline-derived CDR1 and CDR2 are SQVTM and ANQGSEA. V was pared by 6 bases and J by 0 bases, with 7 bases of the junction left unmatched. The CDR3 loop reads CSVRGTGNSGANVLTF. The CDR3 DNA reads TGCAGCGTGAGGGGGACAGGAAACTCTGGGGCCAACGTCCTGACTTTC.

Concerning this clone: At the DNA level, this CDR3 is encoded by other sequences in the same sample as well. The V gene is TRBV2, the J gene TRBJ2-1; D is perhaps TRBD2 (7 bases). CDR1 is SNHLY, CDR2 FYNNEI, per germline. The germline V and J ends were trimmed by 7 bases and 3 bases, with 16 bases remaining between them. There are 15 residues in the CDR3. CDR3 amino acids: CASKRTGGYYNEQFF. The CDR3 DNA sequence: TGTGCCAGCAAGAGAACGGGGGGCTACTACAATGAGCAGTTCTTC. Based on the CDR3 plus reference TRBV2 and TRBJ2-1, the full variable domain is EPEVTQTPSHQVTQMGQEVILRCVPISNHLYFYWYRQILGQKVEFLVSFYNNEISEKSEIFDDQFSVERPDGSNFTLKIRSTKLEDSAMYFCASKRTGGYYNEQFFGPGTRLTVL.

In its sample, this clone was seen a few times. CDR3 protein: CASSVGQRFSYEQYF. CDR3 sequence (DNA): TGTGCCAGCAGTGTCGGCCAGCGGTTCTCCTACGAGCAGTACTTC. J is TRBJ2-7 and V is TRBV2; TRBD2 might be the D (5 bases). Looked up from germline, CDR1 is SNHLY and CDR2 is FYNNEI. V was cut by 4 bases and J by 0 bases, with 13 bases left in between. This CDR3 region has 15 residues. Drawing the rest from reference TRBV2 and TRBJ2-7, the complete variable domain is EPEVTQTPSHQVTQMGQEVILRCVPISNHLYFYWYRQILGQKVEFLVSFYNNEISEKSEIFDDQFSVERPDGSNFTLKIRSTKLEDSAMYFCASSVGQRFSYEQYFGPGTRLTVT.

The CDR3 loop is CASSYGTGLSYEQYF. The DNA of the CDR3 is TGCGCCAGCAGCTACGGGACAGGTCTCTCCTACGAGCAGTACTTC. V gene TRBV5-1 combines with J gene TRBJ2-7, with 8 bases lining up with TRBD1. The CDR3 is 15 residues long. J gave up 0 bases and V 3 bases, and 5 bases lay outside the gene matches. Germline lookup yields CDR1 SGHRS and CDR2 YFSETQ.

The chain recombines TRBV5-1 with TRBJ2-3; D not certain. Germline CDR1 SGHRS, CDR2 YFSETQ. CDR3 length: 16 residues. V was shortened by 3 bases and J by 0 bases, with 14 bases between the two germline ends. The CDR3 spells CASSSLFQDSTDTQYF. The DNA of the CDR3 is TGCGCCAGCAGCTCCCTATTTCAGGATAGCACAGATACGCAGTATTTT.